These T cell receptor beta chains were read from a single sample in a study of blood T cell repertoires in COVID-19. Sequenced by immunoSEQ multiplex PCR; TCRdb stores in-frame clones only, minus some. The sample consists of about 140,000 clones, roughly 85% of them appearing once. The sample was peripheral blood. The receptors originated from a man in his fifties with acute or convalescent COVID-19. Both conserved end residues are part of each CDR3. Fields, in order: CDR3 length, D gene, clone size, V gene, J gene, CDR3 DNA, CDR3 protein. The D gene is left open where the match is weak. Clone size appears in some rows only: once, few, many, or a class for an expanded clone.

len: 15; d_gene: NA; abundance: NA; v_gene: TRBV12-5; j_gene: TRBJ2-5; CDR3nt: TGTGCTAGTGGGGAACAGGGTAGGGCTCAAGAGACCCAGTACTTC; CDR3aa: CASGEQGRAQETQYF
len: 12; d_gene: NA; abundance: once; v_gene: TRBV12-3/TRBV12-4; j_gene: TRBJ1-4; CDR3nt: TGTGCCAGCAGCTCGGTCGGGGAAAAACTGTTTTTT; CDR3aa: CASSSVGEKLFF
len: 15; d_gene: NA; abundance: NA; v_gene: TRBV18; j_gene: TRBJ2-7; CDR3nt: TGTGCCAGCTCCCCCTGGATTGACAGCTCCTACGAGCAGTACTTC; CDR3aa: CASSPWIDSSYEQYF
len: 15; d_gene: TRBD1; abundance: NA; v_gene: TRBV4-2; j_gene: TRBJ1-6; CDR3nt: TGTGCCAGCAGATCGCAGGGGGCGAATGGCTCACCCCTCCACTTT; CDR3aa: CASRSQGANGSPLHF
len: 14; d_gene: TRBD1; abundance: NA; v_gene: TRBV19; j_gene: TRBJ1-2; CDR3nt: TGTGCCAGTAGTATAAAGACAGGGAGGTATGGCTACACCTTC; CDR3aa: CASSIKTGRYGYTF
len: 14; d_gene: TRBD1; abundance: NA; v_gene: TRBV6-5; j_gene: TRBJ1-4; CDR3nt: TGTGCCAGCAGTCGGGACAGGGGGAATGAAAAACTGTTTTTT; CDR3aa: CASSRDRGNEKLFF
len: 13; d_gene: NA; abundance: NA; v_gene: TRBV11-2; j_gene: TRBJ1-4; CDR3nt: TGTGCCAGCAGCGTACAGGCAGGTTTTAAACTGTTTTTT; CDR3aa: CASSVQAGFKLFF
len: 13; d_gene: TRBD1; abundance: NA; v_gene: TRBV30; j_gene: TRBJ1-2; CDR3nt: TGTGCCTGGAGTGTAACAGGGGGAAATGGCTACACCTTC; CDR3aa: CAWSVTGGNGYTF
len: 14; d_gene: NA; abundance: NA; v_gene: TRBV6-5; j_gene: TRBJ2-3; CDR3nt: TGTGCCAGCAGTTTACAAGATAGCACAGATACGCAGTATTTT; CDR3aa: CASSLQDSTDTQYF
len: 15; d_gene: NA; abundance: NA; v_gene: TRBV6-5; j_gene: TRBJ2-1; CDR3nt: TGTGCCAGCAGTTACGACAGCGTTATCTACAATGAGCAGTTCTTC; CDR3aa: CASSYDSVIYNEQFF
len: 18; d_gene: NA; abundance: once; v_gene: TRBV9; j_gene: TRBJ2-6; CDR3nt: TGTGCCAGCAGCGTCGAGGTGGAGGGACTCTCTGGGGCCAACGTCCTGACTTTC; CDR3aa: CASSVEVEGLSGANVLTF
len: 13; d_gene: TRBD1; abundance: once; v_gene: TRBV18; j_gene: TRBJ1-6; CDR3nt: TGTGCCAGCTCAGGGGACAGGGAATCACCCCTCCACTTT; CDR3aa: CASSGDRESPLHF
len: 11; d_gene: NA; abundance: NA; v_gene: TRBV29-1; j_gene: TRBJ2-1; CDR3nt: TGCAGCGTTGGTCTATACAATGAGCAGTTCTTC; CDR3aa: CSVGLYNEQFF
len: 15; d_gene: TRBD1; abundance: NA; v_gene: TRBV28; j_gene: TRBJ1-6; CDR3nt: TGTGCCAGCAGTGCCACACAGGGGGGCGGTTCACCCCTCCACTTT; CDR3aa: CASSATQGGGSPLHF
len: 15; d_gene: NA; abundance: NA; v_gene: TRBV5-4; j_gene: TRBJ2-7; CDR3nt: TGTGCCAGCAGCTTGTTCCAAGGACACCCCTACGAGCAGTACTTC; CDR3aa: CASSLFQGHPYEQYF
len: 15; d_gene: TRBD2; abundance: NA; v_gene: TRBV19; j_gene: TRBJ2-7; CDR3nt: TGTGCCAGTTCCCAGGCCCCGGGGGGGTGGTACGAGCAGTACTTC; CDR3aa: CASSQAPGGWYEQYF
len: 13; d_gene: NA; abundance: NA; v_gene: TRBV6-6; j_gene: TRBJ1-5; CDR3nt: TGTGCCAGCGGTTCCATGGGCGGGCAGCCCCAGCATTTT; CDR3aa: CASGSMGGQPQHF
len: 15; d_gene: NA; abundance: few; v_gene: TRBV29-1; j_gene: TRBJ2-7; CDR3nt: TGCAGCGTTGAAGATCCCCCCGGGAGCTCCTACGAGCAGTACTTC; CDR3aa: CSVEDPPGSSYEQYF
len: 17; d_gene: NA; abundance: NA; v_gene: TRBV14; j_gene: TRBJ1-2; CDR3nt: TGTGCCAGCAGCCAAGATCCCCCAGGGCTGAGTGCCTATGGCTACACCTTC; CDR3aa: CASSQDPPGLSAYGYTF
len: 14; d_gene: TRBD1; abundance: once; v_gene: TRBV28; j_gene: TRBJ2-1; CDR3nt: TGTGCCAGCAGCCCAATGGGGACAGCTAATGAGCAGTTCTTC; CDR3aa: CASSPMGTANEQFF
len: 15; d_gene: NA; abundance: NA; v_gene: TRBV6-5; j_gene: TRBJ2-7; CDR3nt: TGTGCCAGCAGAAAAGGGGGCGGGAGGTCCTACGAGCAGTACTTC; CDR3aa: CASRKGGGRSYEQYF
len: 15; d_gene: TRBD1; abundance: few; v_gene: TRBV5-4; j_gene: TRBJ1-2; CDR3nt: TGTGCCAGCAGCTTACTCTGGGACAGGGGCTATGGCTACACCTTC; CDR3aa: CASSLLWDRGYGYTF
len: 19; d_gene: TRBD2; abundance: NA; v_gene: TRBV7-3; j_gene: TRBJ2-1; CDR3nt: TGTGCCAGCAGCTCCCTACGCGGGACTAGCGGCGGTACTTACAATGAGCAGTTCTTC; CDR3aa: CASSSLRGTSGGTYNEQFF
len: 14; d_gene: TRBD1; abundance: once; v_gene: TRBV6-6; j_gene: TRBJ1-3; CDR3nt: TGTGCCAGCAGTCAAGGGACAGATGGAAACACCATATATTTT; CDR3aa: CASSQGTDGNTIYF
len: 18; d_gene: NA; abundance: NA; v_gene: TRBV3-1/TRBV3-2; j_gene: TRBJ1-5; CDR3nt: TGTGCCAGCAGCCAAGATCCTCCGACGGGACTCGAGAATCAGCCCCAGCATTTT; CDR3aa: CASSQDPPTGLENQPQHF
len: 17; d_gene: TRBD1; abundance: NA; v_gene: TRBV5-1; j_gene: TRBJ2-2; CDR3nt: TGCGCCAGCAGCTCAAAAACCGGGACAGAGAACACCGGGGAGCTGTTTTTT; CDR3aa: CASSSKTGTENTGELFF
len: 15; d_gene: TRBD1; abundance: NA; v_gene: TRBV7-9; j_gene: TRBJ1-2; CDR3nt: TGTGCCAGCAGCTCATCCGGGACAGGGGGCGATGGCTACACCTTC; CDR3aa: CASSSSGTGGDGYTF
len: 14; d_gene: TRBD1; abundance: NA; v_gene: TRBV28; j_gene: TRBJ1-2; CDR3nt: TGTGCCAGCAGAACCGGGACAGCCAACTATGGCTACACCTTC; CDR3aa: CASRTGTANYGYTF
len: 13; d_gene: NA; abundance: NA; v_gene: TRBV6-6; j_gene: TRBJ1-5; CDR3nt: TGTGCCAGCGTAGGCCGGGGCAATCAGCCCCAGCATTTT; CDR3aa: CASVGRGNQPQHF
len: 16; d_gene: TRBD1; abundance: NA; v_gene: TRBV10-3; j_gene: TRBJ2-7; CDR3nt: TGTGCCATCAGTGCTGCAGGGGGTGAGGGAACCTACGAGCAGTACTTC; CDR3aa: CAISAAGGEGTYEQYF
len: 11; d_gene: NA; abundance: NA; v_gene: TRBV5-1; j_gene: TRBJ2-1; CDR3nt: TGCGCCAGCAGCTTCTTGAATGAGCAGTTCTTC; CDR3aa: CASSFLNEQFF
len: 13; d_gene: NA; abundance: NA; v_gene: TRBV27; j_gene: TRBJ2-4; CDR3nt: TGTGCCAGCAGTATGACAGTAGGAAACATTCAGTACTTC; CDR3aa: CASSMTVGNIQYF
len: 12; d_gene: NA; abundance: NA; v_gene: TRBV6-5; j_gene: TRBJ1-4; CDR3nt: TGTGCCAGCAGTTACGGGGGCGAAAAACTGTTTTTT; CDR3aa: CASSYGGEKLFF
len: 15; d_gene: TRBD2; abundance: NA; v_gene: TRBV27; j_gene: TRBJ2-5; CDR3nt: TGTGCCAGCAGTTTGGGCCCGGGAGGGCCTCAGACCCAGTACTTC; CDR3aa: CASSLGPGGPQTQYF
len: 15; d_gene: NA; abundance: NA; v_gene: TRBV6-5; j_gene: TRBJ2-7; CDR3nt: TGTGCCAGCAGTTCCCCGTCCGGGAATTCCTACGAGCAGTACTTC; CDR3aa: CASSSPSGNSYEQYF
len: 15; d_gene: NA; abundance: NA; v_gene: TRBV6-6; j_gene: TRBJ1-2; CDR3nt: TGTGCCAGCAGTTACTCCGGGGAATTTATGGGTGGCTACACCTTC; CDR3aa: CASSYSGEFMGGYTF
len: 14; d_gene: NA; abundance: NA; v_gene: TRBV7-9; j_gene: TRBJ2-1; CDR3nt: TGTGCCAGCAGCTTAGCGGGAGAAGGCAATGAGCAGTTCTTC; CDR3aa: CASSLAGEGNEQFF
len: 13; d_gene: NA; abundance: NA; v_gene: TRBV4-1; j_gene: TRBJ1-2; CDR3nt: TGCGCCAGCAGCCAAGGGGGCGGCTATGGCTACACCTTC; CDR3aa: CASSQGGGYGYTF
len: 16; d_gene: NA; abundance: NA; v_gene: TRBV11-3; j_gene: TRBJ1-4; CDR3nt: TGTGCCAGCAGCTTCGGCGTGGGGAGGACTAATGAAAAACTGTTTTTT; CDR3aa: CASSFGVGRTNEKLFF
len: 15; d_gene: TRBD1; abundance: NA; v_gene: TRBV5-5; j_gene: TRBJ1-1; CDR3nt: TGTGCCAGCAGCTGGGGGACAGGGGCAAACACTGAAGCTTTCTTT; CDR3aa: CASSWGTGANTEAFF
len: 14; d_gene: TRBD1; abundance: NA; v_gene: TRBV6-4; j_gene: TRBJ1-2; CDR3nt: TGTGCCAGCATCGTTAACAGGGGCGACTATGGCTACACCTTC; CDR3aa: CASIVNRGDYGYTF
len: 16; d_gene: TRBD2; abundance: NA; v_gene: TRBV15; j_gene: TRBJ2-2; CDR3nt: TGTGCCACCAGCAGAGATTGGGGGGGAGGCACCGGGGAGCTGTTTTTT; CDR3aa: CATSRDWGGGTGELFF
len: 15; d_gene: TRBD1; abundance: NA; v_gene: TRBV27; j_gene: TRBJ1-1; CDR3nt: TGTGCCAGCAGTCCTGGGACAGGGGGCGACACTGAAGCTTTCTTT; CDR3aa: CASSPGTGGDTEAFF
len: 15; d_gene: NA; abundance: NA; v_gene: TRBV11-3; j_gene: TRBJ2-7; CDR3nt: TGTGCCAGCAGCTGGGCGGGCCCAGGGGTCTCCGAGCAGTACTTC; CDR3aa: CASSWAGPGVSEQYF
len: 14; d_gene: NA; abundance: NA; v_gene: TRBV7-8; j_gene: TRBJ1-6; CDR3nt: TGTGCCAGCAGCTTGAGGCGGTCGGATTCACCCCTCCACTTT; CDR3aa: CASSLRRSDSPLHF
len: 12; d_gene: NA; abundance: few; v_gene: TRBV9; j_gene: TRBJ1-2; CDR3nt: TGTGCCAGCAGAGAAATCTATCGTGGCTACACCTTC; CDR3aa: CASREIYRGYTF
len: 11; d_gene: NA; abundance: NA; v_gene: TRBV20-1; j_gene: TRBJ1-1; CDR3nt: TGCAGTGGGGGGGGGAACACTGAAGCTTTCTTT; CDR3aa: CSGGGNTEAFF
len: 15; d_gene: TRBD1; abundance: once; v_gene: TRBV6-1; j_gene: TRBJ1-6; CDR3nt: TGTGCCAGCAGTGAAGAGGACAGGGTAAATTCACCCCTCCACTTT; CDR3aa: CASSEEDRVNSPLHF
len: 15; d_gene: NA; abundance: NA; v_gene: TRBV28; j_gene: TRBJ2-5; CDR3nt: NA; CDR3aa: CASSTSTLGGETQYF
len: 16; d_gene: NA; abundance: NA; v_gene: TRBV19; j_gene: TRBJ2-1; CDR3nt: TGTGCCAGTAGTATGCAGGAGGGCAGGTTAGACAATGAGCAGTTCTTC; CDR3aa: CASSMQEGRLDNEQFF
len: 12; d_gene: NA; abundance: NA; v_gene: TRBV19; j_gene: TRBJ1-1; CDR3nt: TGTGCCAGTAAAGCGTCCAGCCCTGAAGCTTTCTTT; CDR3aa: CASKASSPEAFF